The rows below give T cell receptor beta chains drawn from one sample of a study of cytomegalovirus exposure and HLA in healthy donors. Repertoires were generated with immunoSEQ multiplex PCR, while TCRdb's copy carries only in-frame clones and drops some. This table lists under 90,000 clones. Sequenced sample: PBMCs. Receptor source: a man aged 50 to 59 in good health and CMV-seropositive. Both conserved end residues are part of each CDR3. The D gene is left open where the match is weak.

CDR3aa: CASSFFPGTDTQYF
CDR3nt: TGTGCCAGCAGTTTTTTTCCAGGGACAGATACGCAGTATTTT
v_gene: TRBV27
d_gene: NA
j_gene: TRBJ2-3

CDR3aa: CAINRGTLERYTF
CDR3nt: TGTGCCATCAATCGAGGGACTCTTGAGCGCTACACCTTC
v_gene: TRBV10-3
d_gene: NA
j_gene: TRBJ1-2

CDR3aa: CASSLGGRARTGELFF
CDR3nt: TGTGCCAGCAGCTTAGGGGGCAGGGCAAGAACCGGGGAGCTGTTTTTT
v_gene: TRBV13
d_gene: NA
j_gene: TRBJ2-2

CDR3aa: CSVVGFGETQYF
CDR3nt: TGCAGCGTTGTAGGATTCGGGGAGACCCAGTACTTC
v_gene: TRBV29-1
d_gene: NA
j_gene: TRBJ2-5

CDR3aa: CASSLATGGSQPQHF
CDR3nt: TGTGCCAGCTCACTTGCGACAGGGGGAAGTCAGCCCCAGCATTTT
v_gene: TRBV18
d_gene: TRBD1
j_gene: TRBJ1-5

CDR3aa: CASSVPSGRKRDTQYF
CDR3nt: TGTGCCAGCAGCGTACCTAGCGGGAGAAAAAGAGATACGCAGTATTTT
v_gene: TRBV9
d_gene: TRBD2
j_gene: TRBJ2-3

CDR3aa: CASSVEGQGNTEAFF
CDR3nt: TGTGCCAGCAGCGTAGAGGGGCAGGGCAACACTGAAGCTTTCTTT
v_gene: TRBV9
d_gene: NA
j_gene: TRBJ1-1

CDR3aa: CASSLLRVEGRRHGYTF
CDR3nt: TGTGCCAGCAGCTTACTGAGAGTGGAGGGGAGGAGGCATGGCTACACCTTC
v_gene: TRBV7-8
d_gene: NA
j_gene: TRBJ1-2

CDR3aa: CASSQVPKSGTGGDGYTF
CDR3nt: TGCGCCAGCAGCCAAGTACCGAAATCCGGGACAGGGGGTGATGGCTACACCTTC
v_gene: TRBV4-3
d_gene: TRBD1
j_gene: TRBJ1-2

CDR3aa: CASSHGTGNTDTQYF
CDR3nt: TGTGCCAGCAGCCACGGGACAGGGAACACAGATACGCAGTATTTT
v_gene: TRBV14
d_gene: TRBD1
j_gene: TRBJ2-3

CDR3aa: CASHAAGLNEKLFF
CDR3nt: TGTGCCTCCCACGCGGCAGGGCTTAATGAAAAACTGTTTTTT
v_gene: TRBV28
d_gene: NA
j_gene: TRBJ1-4

CDR3aa: CASSQPFLRDDRGLGYTF
CDR3nt: TGCGCCAGCAGCCAACCATTCTTAAGGGACGACAGGGGGCTTGGCTACACCTTC
v_gene: TRBV4-1
d_gene: TRBD1
j_gene: TRBJ1-2

CDR3aa: CASSLGGTSGNTQYF
CDR3nt: TGTGCCAGCAGCTTGGGGGGGACTAGCGGGAATACGCAGTATTTT
v_gene: TRBV5-4
d_gene: TRBD2
j_gene: TRBJ2-3

CDR3aa: CASSPFLETQYF
CDR3nt: TGTGCCAGCAGCCCTTTCCTGGAGACCCAGTACTTC
v_gene: TRBV5-6
d_gene: NA
j_gene: TRBJ2-5

CDR3aa: CASSLAGLAGWNEQFF
CDR3nt: TGTGCCAGCAGCTTGGCCGGTCTAGCGGGATGGAATGAGCAGTTCTTC
v_gene: TRBV5-6
d_gene: TRBD2
j_gene: TRBJ2-1

CDR3aa: CASSPGTTGEKSTEAFF
CDR3nt: TGCGCCAGCAGCCCCGGAACGACAGGGGAGAAAAGCACTGAAGCTTTCTTT
v_gene: TRBV5-1
d_gene: TRBD1
j_gene: TRBJ1-1

CDR3aa: CASSGGGRVNSYEQYF
CDR3nt: TGTGCCAGCAGCGGGGGGGGCAGGGTCAACTCCTACGAGCAGTACTTC
v_gene: TRBV5-6
d_gene: NA
j_gene: TRBJ2-7

CDR3aa: CASSVGTFSYNEQFF
CDR3nt: TGTGCCAGCAGCGTCGGGACATTCTCCTACAATGAGCAGTTCTTC
v_gene: TRBV9
d_gene: NA
j_gene: TRBJ2-1

CDR3aa: CASSEGTSGYTQYF
CDR3nt: TGTGCCAGCAGTGAGGGGACTAGCGGGTATACGCAGTATTTT
v_gene: TRBV6-1
d_gene: TRBD2
j_gene: TRBJ2-3

CDR3aa: CAGQVGLNTEAFF
CDR3nt: TGTGCCGGCCAGGTGGGGCTAAACACTGAAGCTTTCTTT
v_gene: TRBV7-9
d_gene: NA
j_gene: TRBJ1-1